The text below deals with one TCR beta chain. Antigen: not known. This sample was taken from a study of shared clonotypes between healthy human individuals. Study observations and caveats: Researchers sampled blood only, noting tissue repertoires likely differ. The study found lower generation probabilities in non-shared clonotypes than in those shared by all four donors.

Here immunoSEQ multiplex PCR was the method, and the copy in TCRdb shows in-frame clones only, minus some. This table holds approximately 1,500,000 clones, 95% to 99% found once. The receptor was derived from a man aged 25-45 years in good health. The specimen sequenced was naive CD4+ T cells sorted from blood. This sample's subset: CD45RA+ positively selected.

This chain's CDR3 is CASSLGFGSGSGDTQYF. The CDR3 DNA follows: TGCGCCAGCAGCTTGGGGTTCGGGAGCGGGAGTGGGGATACGCAGTATTTT. J is TRBJ2-3 and V is TRBV5-1; 8 nucleotides align to TRBD2. The V gene's germline CDR1 is SGHRS and CDR2 YFSETQ. The CDR3 totals 17 residues. With 0 bases clipped from V and 6 bases from J, the junction kept 12 bases outside the gene matches.